The TCR beta chain described here comes from a study of blood T cell repertoires in COVID-19. On the study more broadly: PBMCs, B-cell-depleted T cells, or T cells were the source of the cDNA or gDNA that made up the material.

Per the study methods: It was from reference gene primer amplification that nucleated cell counts were estimated. TCRdb's copy holds only in-frame clones and misses some; the assay was immunoSEQ multiplex PCR. The V and J calls and the clone size are those of that table, but D and trimming were determined from the DNA. The table has about 44,000 clones, around four fifths seen once. Germline CDR1 and CDR2: LNHDA and SQIVND (reference sequence). CDR3 size: 16 residues. J gave up 2 bases and V 5 bases, and 7 bases lay outside the gene matches. V gene TRBV19 combines with J gene TRBJ2-3, with 10 positions matching TRBD2. The sample comprised peripheral blood. The source of this sequence is a human donor in a cohort sampled during active COVID-19. CDR3 bases: TGTGCCAGTAGTTCCTTACTAGCGGGGACCACAGATACGCAGTATTTT. It encodes CASSSLLAGTTDTQYF.